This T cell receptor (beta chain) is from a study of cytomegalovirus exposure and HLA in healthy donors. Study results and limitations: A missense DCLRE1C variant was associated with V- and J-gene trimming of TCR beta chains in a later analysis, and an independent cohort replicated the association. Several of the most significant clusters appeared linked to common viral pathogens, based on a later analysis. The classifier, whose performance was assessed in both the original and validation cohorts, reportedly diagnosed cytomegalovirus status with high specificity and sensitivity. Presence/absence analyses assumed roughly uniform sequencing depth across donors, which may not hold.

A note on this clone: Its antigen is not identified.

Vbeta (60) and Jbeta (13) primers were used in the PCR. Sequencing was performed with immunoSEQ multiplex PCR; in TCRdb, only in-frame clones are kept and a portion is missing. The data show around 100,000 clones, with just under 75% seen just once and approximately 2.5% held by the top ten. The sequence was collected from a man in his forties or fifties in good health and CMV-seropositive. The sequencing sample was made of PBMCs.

The CDR3 sequence is CASSLGRYEQYF. CDR3 nucleotide sequence: TGTGCCAGCAGCTTGGGTCGCTACGAGCAGTACTTC. V gene TRBV5-6 combines with J gene TRBJ2-5; D is uncertain. The assigned J gene may be wrong: the sequence end matches TRBJ2-7 better. Germline values: CDR1 SGHDT, CDR2 YYEEEE. This CDR3 is 12 amino acids long.